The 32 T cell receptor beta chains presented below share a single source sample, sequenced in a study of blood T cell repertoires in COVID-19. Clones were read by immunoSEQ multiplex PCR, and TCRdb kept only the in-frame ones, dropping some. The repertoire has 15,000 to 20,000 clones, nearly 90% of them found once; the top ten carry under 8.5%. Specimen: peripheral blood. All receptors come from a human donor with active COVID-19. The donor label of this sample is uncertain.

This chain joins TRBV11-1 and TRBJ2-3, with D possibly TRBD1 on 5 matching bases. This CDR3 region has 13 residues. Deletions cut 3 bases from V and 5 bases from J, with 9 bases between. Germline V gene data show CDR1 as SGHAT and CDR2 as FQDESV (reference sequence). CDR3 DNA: TGTGCCAGCAGCTTCCTACAGGTAGATACGCAGTATTTT. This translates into CASSFLQVDTQYF.

CDR3 nucleotides: TGCGCCAGCAGAATCGACATCATGAACACTGAAGCTTTCTTT. This gives the protein CASRIDIMNTEAFF. V and J are TRBV5-1 and TRBJ1-1; no reliable D call. With 5 bases removed from V and 0 bases from J, the gap between germline ends came to 11 bases. In germline, CDR1 is SGHRS, CDR2 YFSETQ. The CDR3 runs to 14 residues.

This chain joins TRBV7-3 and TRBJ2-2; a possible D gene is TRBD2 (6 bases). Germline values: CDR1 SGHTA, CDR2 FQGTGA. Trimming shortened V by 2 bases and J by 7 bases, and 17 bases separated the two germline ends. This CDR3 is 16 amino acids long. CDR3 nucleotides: TGTGCCAGCAGCTTACGAGGCGGGAAAACTAACGGGGAGCTGTTTTTT. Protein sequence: CASSLRGGKTNGELFF. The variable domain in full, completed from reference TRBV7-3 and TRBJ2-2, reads GAGVSQTPSNKVTEKGKYVELRCDPISGHTALYWYRQSLGQGPEFLIYFQGTGAADDSGLPNDRFFAVRPEGSVSTLKIQRTERGDSAVYLCASSLRGGKTNGELFFGEGSRLTVL.

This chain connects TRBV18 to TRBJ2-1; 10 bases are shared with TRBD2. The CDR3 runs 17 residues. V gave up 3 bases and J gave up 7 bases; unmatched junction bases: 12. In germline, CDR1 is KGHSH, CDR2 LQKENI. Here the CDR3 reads CASSPLIQTSGRNEQFF. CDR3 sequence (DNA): TGTGCCAGCTCACCTTTGATTCAGACTAGCGGGCGAAATGAGCAGTTCTTC.

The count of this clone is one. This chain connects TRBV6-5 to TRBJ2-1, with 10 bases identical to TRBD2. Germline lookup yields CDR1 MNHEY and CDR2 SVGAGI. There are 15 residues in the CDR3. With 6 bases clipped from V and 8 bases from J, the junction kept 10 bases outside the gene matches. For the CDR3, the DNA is TGTGCCAGCAGCAAAGCTAGCGGGAGTATAGATGAGCAGTTCTTC. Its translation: CASSKASGSIDEQFF.

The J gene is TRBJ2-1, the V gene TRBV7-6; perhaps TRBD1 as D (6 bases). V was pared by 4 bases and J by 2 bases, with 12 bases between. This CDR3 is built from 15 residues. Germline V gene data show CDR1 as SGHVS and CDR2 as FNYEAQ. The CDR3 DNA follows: TGTGCCAGCAGCTACAGGGCGGATGCCTACAATGAGCAGTTCTTC. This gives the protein CASSYRADAYNEQFF.

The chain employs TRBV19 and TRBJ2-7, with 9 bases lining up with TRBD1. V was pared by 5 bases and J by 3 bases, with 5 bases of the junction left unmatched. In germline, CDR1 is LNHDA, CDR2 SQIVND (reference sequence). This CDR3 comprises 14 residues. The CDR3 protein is CASSGGTGLYEQYF. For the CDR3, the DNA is TGTGCCAGTAGTGGAGGGACAGGGCTCTACGAGCAGTACTTC.

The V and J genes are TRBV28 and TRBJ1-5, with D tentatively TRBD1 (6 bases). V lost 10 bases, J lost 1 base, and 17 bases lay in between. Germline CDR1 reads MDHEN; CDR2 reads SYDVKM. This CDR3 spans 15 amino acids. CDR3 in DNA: TGTGCCACCGAGGACAGTCTGGGCAGCAATCAGCCCCAGCATTTT. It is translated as CATEDSLGSNQPQHF.

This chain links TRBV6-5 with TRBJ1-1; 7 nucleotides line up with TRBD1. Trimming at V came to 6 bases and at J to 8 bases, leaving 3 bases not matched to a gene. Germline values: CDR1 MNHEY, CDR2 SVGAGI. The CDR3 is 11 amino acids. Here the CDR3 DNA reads TGTGCCAGCAGAGGGGGCCCAGAAGCTTTCTTT. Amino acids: CASRGGPEAFF.

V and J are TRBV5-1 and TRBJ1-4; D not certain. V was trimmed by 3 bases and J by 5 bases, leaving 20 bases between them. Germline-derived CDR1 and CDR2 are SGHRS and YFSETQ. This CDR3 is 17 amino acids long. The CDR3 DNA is TGCGCCAGCAGCTCCGGTCTCCTGGTCAACGTAAATGAAAAACTGTTTTTT. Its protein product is CASSSGLLVNVNEKLFF.

CDR3 in amino acids: CASSSRAAYGYTF. In nucleotides, the CDR3 is TGCGCCAGCAGCTCCCGAGCCGCCTATGGCTACACCTTC. The chain joins TRBV4-3 to TRBJ1-2; D is undetermined. Germline V gene lookup returns CDR1 LGHNA and CDR2 YSLEER. The CDR3 is 13 amino acids. Trimming cost V 5 bases and J 4 bases, with 11 bases left between them.

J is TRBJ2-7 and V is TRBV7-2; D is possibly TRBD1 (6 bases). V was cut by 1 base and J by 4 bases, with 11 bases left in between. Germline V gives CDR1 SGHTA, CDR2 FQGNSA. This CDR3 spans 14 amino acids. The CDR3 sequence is CASSLVGQSYEQYF. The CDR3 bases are TGTGCCAGCAGCTTAGTTGGACAGTCGTACGAGCAGTACTTC. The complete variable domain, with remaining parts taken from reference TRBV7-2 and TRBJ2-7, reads GAGVSQSPSNKVTEKGKDVELRCDPISGHTALYWYRQSLGQGLEFLIYFQGNSAPDKSGLPSDRFSAERTGGSVSTLTIQRTQQEDSAVYLCASSLVGQSYEQYFGPGTRLTVT.

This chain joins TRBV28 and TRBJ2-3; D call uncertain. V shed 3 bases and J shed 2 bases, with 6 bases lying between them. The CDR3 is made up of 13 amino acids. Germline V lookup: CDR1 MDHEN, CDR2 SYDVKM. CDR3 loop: CASSFPPTDTQYF. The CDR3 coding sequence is TGTGCCAGCAGTTTCCCTCCCACAGATACGCAGTATTTT.

The CDR3 loop reads CASSLAQGAGNIQYF. CDR3 nucleotides: TGTGCCAGCAGCTTAGCACAGGGGGCCGGAAACATTCAGTACTTC. This chain connects TRBV7-6 to TRBJ2-4; 9 bases fit TRBD1. CDR1 is SGHVS, CDR2 FNYEAQ, per germline. The CDR3 is 15 amino acids. The J segment lost 6 bases and the V segment lost 0 bases, leaving 3 bases of the junction unmatched. The entire variable domain, with the rest obtained from reference TRBV7-6 and TRBJ2-4, is as follows: GAGVSQSPRYKVTKRGQDVALRCDPISGHVSLYWYRQALGQGPEFLTYFNYEAQQDKSGLPNDRFSAERPEGSISTLTIQRTEQRDSAMYRCASSLAQGAGNIQYFGAGTRLSVL.

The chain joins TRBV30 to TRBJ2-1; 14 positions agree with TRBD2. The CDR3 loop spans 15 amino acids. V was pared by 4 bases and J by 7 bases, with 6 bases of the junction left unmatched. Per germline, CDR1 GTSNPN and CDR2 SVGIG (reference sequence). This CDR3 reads CAWTVGTSGSNEQFF. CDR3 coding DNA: TGTGCCTGGACCGTTGGGACTAGCGGGAGTAATGAGCAGTTCTTC.

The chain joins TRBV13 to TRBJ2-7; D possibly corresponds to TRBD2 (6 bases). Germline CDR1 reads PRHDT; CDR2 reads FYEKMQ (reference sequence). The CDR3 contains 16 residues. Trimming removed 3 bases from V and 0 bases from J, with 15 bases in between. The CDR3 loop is CASSFGLGGGSYEQYF. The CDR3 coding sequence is TGTGCCAGCAGCTTCGGCCTCGGGGGAGGCTCCTACGAGCAGTACTTC.

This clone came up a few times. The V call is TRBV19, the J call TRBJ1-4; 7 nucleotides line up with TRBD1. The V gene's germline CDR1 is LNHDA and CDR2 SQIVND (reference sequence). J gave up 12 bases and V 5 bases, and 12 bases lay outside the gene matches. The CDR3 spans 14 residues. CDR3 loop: CASSAGQYSGELFF. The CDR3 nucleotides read TGTGCCAGTAGTGCGGGACAGTATTCTGGGGAACTGTTTTTT. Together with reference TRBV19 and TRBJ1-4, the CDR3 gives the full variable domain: DGGITQSPKYLFRKEGQNVTLSCEQNLNHDAMYWYRQDPGQGLRLIYYSQIVNDFQKGDIAEGYSVSREKKESFPLTVTSAQKNPTAFYLCASSAGQYSGELFFGSGTQLSVL.

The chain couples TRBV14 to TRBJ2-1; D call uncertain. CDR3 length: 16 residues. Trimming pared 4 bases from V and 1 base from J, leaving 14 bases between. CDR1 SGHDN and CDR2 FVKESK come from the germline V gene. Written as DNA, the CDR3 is TGTGCCAGCAGCCTCTTGACTCTTTATTCCTACAATGAGCAGTTCTTC. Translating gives CASSLLTLYSYNEQFF. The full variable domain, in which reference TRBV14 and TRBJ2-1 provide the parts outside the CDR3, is EAGVTQFPSHSVIEKGQTVTLRCDPISGHDNLYWYRRVMGKEIKFLLHFVKESKQDESGMPNNRFLAERTGGTYSTLKVQPAELEDSGVYFCASSLLTLYSYNEQFFGPGTRLTVL.

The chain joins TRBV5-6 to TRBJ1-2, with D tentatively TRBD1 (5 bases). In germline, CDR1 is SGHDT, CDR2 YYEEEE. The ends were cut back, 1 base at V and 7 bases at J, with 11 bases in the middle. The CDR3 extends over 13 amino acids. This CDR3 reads CASSLRQGGGYTF. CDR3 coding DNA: TGTGCCAGCAGCTTGCGGCAGGGCGGTGGCTACACCTTC. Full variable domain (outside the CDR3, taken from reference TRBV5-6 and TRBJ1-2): DAGVTQSPTHLIKTRGQQVTLRCSPKSGHDTVSWYQQALGQGPQFIFQYYEEEERQRGNFPDRFSGHQFPNYSSELNVNALLLGDSALYLCASSLRQGGGYTFGSGTRLTVV.

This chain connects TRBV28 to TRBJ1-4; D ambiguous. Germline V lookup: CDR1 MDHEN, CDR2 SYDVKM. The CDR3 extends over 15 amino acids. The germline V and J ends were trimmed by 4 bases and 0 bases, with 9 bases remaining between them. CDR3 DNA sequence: TGTGCCAGCAGTTCCTACGGTGCAACTAATGAAAAACTGTTTTTT. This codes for CASSSYGATNEKLFF.

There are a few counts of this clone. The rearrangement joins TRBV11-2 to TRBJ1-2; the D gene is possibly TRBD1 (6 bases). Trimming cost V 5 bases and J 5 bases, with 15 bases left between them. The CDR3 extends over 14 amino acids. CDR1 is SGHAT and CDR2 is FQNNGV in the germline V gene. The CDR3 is CASSPGAGVYGYTF. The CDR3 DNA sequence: TGTGCCAGCAGCCCAGGGGCGGGGGTGTATGGCTACACCTTC.

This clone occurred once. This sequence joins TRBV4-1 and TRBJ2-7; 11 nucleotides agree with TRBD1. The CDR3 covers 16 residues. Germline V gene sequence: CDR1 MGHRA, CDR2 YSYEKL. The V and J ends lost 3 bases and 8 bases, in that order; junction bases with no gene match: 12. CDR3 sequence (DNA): TGCGCCAGCAGCCAGCCCTCCCGGGACAGGGGGAGCAAGCAGTACTTC. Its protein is CASSQPSRDRGSKQYF.

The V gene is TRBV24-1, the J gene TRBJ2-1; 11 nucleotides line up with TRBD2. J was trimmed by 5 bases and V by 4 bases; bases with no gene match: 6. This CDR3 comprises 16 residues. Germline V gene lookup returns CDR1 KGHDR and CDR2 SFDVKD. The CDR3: CATSETGTSGNNEQFF. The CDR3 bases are TGTGCCACCAGTGAAACCGGGACTAGCGGAAACAATGAGCAGTTCTTC.

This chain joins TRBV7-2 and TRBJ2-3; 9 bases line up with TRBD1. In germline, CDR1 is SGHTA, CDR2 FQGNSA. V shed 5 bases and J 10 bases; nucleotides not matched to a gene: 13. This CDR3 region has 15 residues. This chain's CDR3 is CASSIDRGSPGSQYF. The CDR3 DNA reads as TGTGCCAGCAGCATTGACAGGGGGAGTCCGGGTTCGCAGTATTTT.

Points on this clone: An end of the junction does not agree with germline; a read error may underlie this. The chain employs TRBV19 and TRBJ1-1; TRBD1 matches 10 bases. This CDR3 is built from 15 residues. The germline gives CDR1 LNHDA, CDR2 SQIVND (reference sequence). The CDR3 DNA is TGTGCCAGTAGTGTAGACAGGGGGCAGAACACTGAAGCTTTCTTT. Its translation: CASSVDRGQNTEAFF.

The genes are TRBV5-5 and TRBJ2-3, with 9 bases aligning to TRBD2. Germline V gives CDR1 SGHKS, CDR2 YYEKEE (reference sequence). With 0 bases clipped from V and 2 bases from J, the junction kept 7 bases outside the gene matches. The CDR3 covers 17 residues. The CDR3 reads CASSLAPLAGYTDTQYF. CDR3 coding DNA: TGTGCCAGCAGCTTGGCCCCGCTAGCGGGATACACAGATACGCAGTATTTT.

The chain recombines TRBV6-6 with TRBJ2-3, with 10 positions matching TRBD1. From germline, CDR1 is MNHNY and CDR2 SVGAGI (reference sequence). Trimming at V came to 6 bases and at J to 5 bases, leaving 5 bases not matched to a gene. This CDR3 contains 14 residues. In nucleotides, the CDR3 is TGTGCCAGCAGAACGGGACAGGGGAAAGATACGCAGTATTTT. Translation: CASRTGQGKDTQYF.

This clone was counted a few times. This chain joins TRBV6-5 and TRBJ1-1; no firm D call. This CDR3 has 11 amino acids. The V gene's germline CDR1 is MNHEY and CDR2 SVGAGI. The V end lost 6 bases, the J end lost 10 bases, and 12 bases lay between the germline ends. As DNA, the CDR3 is TGTGCCAGCAGCCGAAGTGGGCGAGCTTTCTTT. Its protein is CASSRSGRAFF.

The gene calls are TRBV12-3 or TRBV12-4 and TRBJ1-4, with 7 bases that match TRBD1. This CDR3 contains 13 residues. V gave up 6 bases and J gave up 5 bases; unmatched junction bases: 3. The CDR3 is CASSRQGNEKLFF. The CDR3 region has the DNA TGTGCCAGCAGCAGACAGGGAAATGAAAAACTGTTTTTT.

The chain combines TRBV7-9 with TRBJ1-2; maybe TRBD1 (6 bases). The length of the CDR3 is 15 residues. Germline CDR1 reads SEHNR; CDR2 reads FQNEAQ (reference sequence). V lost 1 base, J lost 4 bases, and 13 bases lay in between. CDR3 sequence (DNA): TGTGCCAGCAGCTTAGGGGGGCAGGACGCCTATGGCTACACCTTC. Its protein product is CASSLGGQDAYGYTF.

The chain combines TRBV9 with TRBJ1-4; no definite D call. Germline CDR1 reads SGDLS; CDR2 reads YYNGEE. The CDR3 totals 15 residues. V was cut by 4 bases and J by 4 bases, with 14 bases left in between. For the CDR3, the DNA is TGTGCCAGCAGCCTTAGCGTACTGGGTAATGAAAAACTGTTTTTT. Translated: CASSLSVLGNEKLFF.

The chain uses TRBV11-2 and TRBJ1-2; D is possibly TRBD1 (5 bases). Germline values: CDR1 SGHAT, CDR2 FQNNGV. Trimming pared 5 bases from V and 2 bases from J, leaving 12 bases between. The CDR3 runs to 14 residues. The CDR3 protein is CASSPMGGNYGYTF. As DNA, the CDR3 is TGTGCCAGCAGCCCCATGGGGGGAAACTATGGCTACACCTTC.